This T cell receptor beta chain was retrieved from a study of T-cell memory formation after mild COVID-19. The study, taken as a whole, reports: Later expanders leaned toward CD4+, whereas clones contracting from day 15 to 85 were balanced CD4/CD8. Largely, contracting CD4+ clones fell within CM and EM, and contracting CD8+ clones within EMRA. SARS-CoV-2 specificity of second-wave clones peaking day 37 was unconfirmed. The study detected some responding clones in pre-infection memory, suggesting cross-reactive memory joined.

The CDR3 length is 18 residues. The V gene's germline CDR1 is MGHRA and CDR2 YSYEKL. Trimming took 4 bases from V and 15 from J, leaving 33 bases between them. A few counts support this clonotype. As yet, its antigen is unknown. Each CDR3 protein gets one entry after TCRdb re-called the 5' RACE reads with MiXCR. The repertoire holds around 410,000 distinct CDR3 sequences, with 23% as singletons. This sequence joins TRBV4-1 and TRBJ1-4; maybe TRBD1 (5 bases). The sample taken for sequencing was PBMCs or a T cell subset sorted from them (not recorded which). The sequence was collected from an adult woman who had mild COVID-19 (a few samples of this study predate the infection). Cell type and time point are not known. Here the CDR3 reads CASSPFYVGEDISKAVFF. In DNA, the CDR3 is TGCGCCAGCAGCCCGTTTTATGTCGGGGAGGACATCTCGAAGGCGGTGTTTTTT.